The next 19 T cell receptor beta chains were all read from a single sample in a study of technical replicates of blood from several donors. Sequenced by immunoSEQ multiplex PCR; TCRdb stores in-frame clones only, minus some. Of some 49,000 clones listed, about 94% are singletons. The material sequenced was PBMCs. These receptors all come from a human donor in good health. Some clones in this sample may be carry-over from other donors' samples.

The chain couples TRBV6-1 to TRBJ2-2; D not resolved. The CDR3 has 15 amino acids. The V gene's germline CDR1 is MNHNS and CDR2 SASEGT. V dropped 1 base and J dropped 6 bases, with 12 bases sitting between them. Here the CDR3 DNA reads TGTGCCAGCAGTGAAGAATCAGGCTCGGCCGGGGAGCTGTTTTTT. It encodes CASSEESGSAGELFF.

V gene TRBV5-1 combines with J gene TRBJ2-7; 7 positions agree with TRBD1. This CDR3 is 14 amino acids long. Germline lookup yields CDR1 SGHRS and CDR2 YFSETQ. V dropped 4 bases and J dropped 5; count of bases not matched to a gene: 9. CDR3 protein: CASSPIGRGNEQYF. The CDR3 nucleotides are TGCGCCAGCAGCCCCATTGGCAGGGGGAACGAGCAGTACTTC.

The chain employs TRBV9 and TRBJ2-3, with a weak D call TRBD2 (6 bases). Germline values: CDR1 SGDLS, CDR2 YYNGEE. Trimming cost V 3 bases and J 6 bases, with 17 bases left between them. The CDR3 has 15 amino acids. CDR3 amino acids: CASSETSQVWDTQYF. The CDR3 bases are TGTGCCAGCAGCGAGACTAGTCAGGTGTGGGATACGCAGTATTTT. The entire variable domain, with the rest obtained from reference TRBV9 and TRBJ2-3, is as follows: DSGVTQTPKHLITATGQRVTLRCSPRSGDLSVYWYQQSLDQGLQFLIQYYNGEERAKGNILERFSAQQFPDLHSELNLSSLELGDSALYFCASSETSQVWDTQYFGPGTRLTVL.

The CDR3 loop reads CASSDQGSPLHF. DNA of the CDR3: TGTGCCAGCAGTGATCAGGGTTCACCCCTCCACTTT. V usage is TRBV2 and J usage is TRBJ1-6, with D possibly matching TRBD1 (5 bases). The V end lost 3 bases, the J end lost 9 bases, and 6 bases lay between the germline ends. The CDR3 is 12 amino acids. From germline, CDR1 is SNHLY and CDR2 FYNNEI.

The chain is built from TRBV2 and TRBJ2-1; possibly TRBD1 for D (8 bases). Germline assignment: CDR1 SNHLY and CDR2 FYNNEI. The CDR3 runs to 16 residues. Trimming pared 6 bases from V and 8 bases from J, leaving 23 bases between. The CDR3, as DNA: TGTGCCAGCAGAGACACAGGGGGGGGCCCTACATATGAGCAGTTCTTC. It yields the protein CASRDTGGGPTYEQFF.

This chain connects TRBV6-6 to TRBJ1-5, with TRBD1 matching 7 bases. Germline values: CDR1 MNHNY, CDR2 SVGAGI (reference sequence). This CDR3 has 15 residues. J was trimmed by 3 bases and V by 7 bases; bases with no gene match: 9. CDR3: CASIDRDSYNQPQHF. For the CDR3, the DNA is TGTGCCAGCATCGACCGGGACAGCTACAATCAGCCCCAGCATTTT.

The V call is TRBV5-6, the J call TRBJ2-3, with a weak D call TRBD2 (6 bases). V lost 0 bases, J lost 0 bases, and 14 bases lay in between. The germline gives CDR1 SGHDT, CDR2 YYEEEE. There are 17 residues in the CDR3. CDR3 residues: CASSLVGGPLSTDTQYF. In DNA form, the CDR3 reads TGTGCCAGCAGCTTGGTAGGAGGGCCCCTCAGCACAGATACGCAGTATTTT.

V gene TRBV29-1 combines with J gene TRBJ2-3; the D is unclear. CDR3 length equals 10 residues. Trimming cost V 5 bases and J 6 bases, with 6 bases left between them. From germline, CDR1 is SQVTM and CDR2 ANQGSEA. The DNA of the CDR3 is TGCAGCGTTTCGCGGGATACGCAGTATTTT. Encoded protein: CSVSRDTQYF.

The CDR3 nucleotides read TGTGCCAGCAGTGTAACAGGGGGAGTTTACGAGCAGTACTTC. This sequence encodes CASSVTGGVYEQYF. V gene TRBV2 combines with J gene TRBJ2-7; 8 nucleotides line up with TRBD1. This CDR3 is 14 amino acids long. Per the germline V gene, CDR1 is SNHLY and CDR2 is FYNNEI. Losses at the gene ends were 4 bases for V and 4 bases for J; bases not matched to a gene: 6. The whole variable domain, filled in from reference TRBV2 and TRBJ2-7, reads EPEVTQTPSHQVTQMGQEVILRCVPISNHLYFYWYRQILGQKVEFLVSFYNNEISEKSEIFDDQFSVERPDGSNFTLKIRSTKLEDSAMYFCASSVTGGVYEQYFGPGTRLTVT.

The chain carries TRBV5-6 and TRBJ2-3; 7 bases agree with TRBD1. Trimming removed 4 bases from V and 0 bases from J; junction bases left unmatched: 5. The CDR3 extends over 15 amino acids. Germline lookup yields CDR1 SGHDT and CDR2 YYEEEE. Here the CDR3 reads CASSRDRRSTDTQYF. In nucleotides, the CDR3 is TGTGCCAGCAGCCGGGACAGACGGAGCACAGATACGCAGTATTTT.

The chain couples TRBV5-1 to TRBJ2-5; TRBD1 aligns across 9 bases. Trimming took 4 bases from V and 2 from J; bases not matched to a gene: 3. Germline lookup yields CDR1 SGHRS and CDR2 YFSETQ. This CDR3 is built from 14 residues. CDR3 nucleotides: TGCGCCAGCAGCCGGGGGACAGGGCAAGAGACCCAGTACTTC. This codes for CASSRGTGQETQYF.

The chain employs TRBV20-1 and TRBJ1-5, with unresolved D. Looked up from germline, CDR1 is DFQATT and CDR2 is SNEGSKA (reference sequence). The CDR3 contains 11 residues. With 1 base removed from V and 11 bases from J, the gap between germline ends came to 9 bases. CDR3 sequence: CSARGGETQHF. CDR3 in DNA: TGCAGTGCTAGAGGCGGGGAGACCCAGCATTTT.

In DNA, the CDR3 is TGCGCCAGCAGCTTCAGGGCTGGGGGCTACACCTTC. This codes for CASSFRAGGYTF. V is TRBV5-1 and J is TRBJ1-2, with a possible D match to TRBD1 (5 bases). Germline V gene data show CDR1 as SGHRS and CDR2 as YFSETQ. Deletions cut 2 bases from V and 8 bases from J, with 10 bases between. This CDR3 region has 12 residues.

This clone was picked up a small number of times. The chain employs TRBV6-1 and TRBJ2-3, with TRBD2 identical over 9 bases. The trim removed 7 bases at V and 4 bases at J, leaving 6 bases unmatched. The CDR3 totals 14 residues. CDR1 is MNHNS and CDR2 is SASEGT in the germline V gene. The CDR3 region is CASTHGGGADTQYF. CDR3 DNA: TGTGCCAGCACTCATGGCGGGGGGGCAGATACGCAGTATTTT.

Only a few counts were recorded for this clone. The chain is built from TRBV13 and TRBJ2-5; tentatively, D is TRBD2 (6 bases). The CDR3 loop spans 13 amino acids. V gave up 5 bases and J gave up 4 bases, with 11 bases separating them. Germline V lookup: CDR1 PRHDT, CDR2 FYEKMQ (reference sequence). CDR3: CASSPFGGETQYF. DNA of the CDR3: TGTGCCAGCAGCCCATTCGGGGGAGAGACCCAGTACTTC. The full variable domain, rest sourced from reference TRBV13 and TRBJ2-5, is AAGVIQSPRHLIKEKRETATLKCYPIPRHDTVYWYQQGPGQDPQFLISFYEKMQSDKGSIPDRFSAQQFSDYHSELNMSSLELGDSALYFCASSPFGGETQYFGPGTRLLVL.

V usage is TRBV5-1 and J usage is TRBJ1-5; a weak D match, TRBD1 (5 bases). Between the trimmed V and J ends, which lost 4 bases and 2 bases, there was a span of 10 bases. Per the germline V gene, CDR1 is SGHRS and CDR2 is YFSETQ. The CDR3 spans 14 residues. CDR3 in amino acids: CASSPGGGNQPQHF. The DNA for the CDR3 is TGCGCCAGCAGCCCGGGGGGTGGCAATCAGCCCCAGCATTTT.

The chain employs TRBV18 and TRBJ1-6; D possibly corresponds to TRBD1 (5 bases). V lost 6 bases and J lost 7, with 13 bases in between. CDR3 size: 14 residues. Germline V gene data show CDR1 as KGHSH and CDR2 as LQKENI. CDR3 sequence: CASSPDSENSPLHF. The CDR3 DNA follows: TGTGCCAGCTCGCCCGACAGCGAGAATTCACCCCTCCACTTT.

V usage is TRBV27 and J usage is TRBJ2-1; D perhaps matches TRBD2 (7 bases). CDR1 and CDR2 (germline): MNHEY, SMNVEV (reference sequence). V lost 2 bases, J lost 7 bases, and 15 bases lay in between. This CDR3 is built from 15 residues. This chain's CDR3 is CASSLTGGRNNEQFF. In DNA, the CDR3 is TGTGCCAGCAGTTTAACGGGGGGCCGGAATAATGAGCAGTTCTTC.

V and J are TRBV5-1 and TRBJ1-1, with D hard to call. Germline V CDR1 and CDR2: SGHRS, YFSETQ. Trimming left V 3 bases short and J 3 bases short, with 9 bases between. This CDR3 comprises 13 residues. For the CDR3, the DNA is TGCGCCAGCAGCTCGAGGGTGGACACTGAAGCTTTCTTT. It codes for CASSSRVDTEAFF.